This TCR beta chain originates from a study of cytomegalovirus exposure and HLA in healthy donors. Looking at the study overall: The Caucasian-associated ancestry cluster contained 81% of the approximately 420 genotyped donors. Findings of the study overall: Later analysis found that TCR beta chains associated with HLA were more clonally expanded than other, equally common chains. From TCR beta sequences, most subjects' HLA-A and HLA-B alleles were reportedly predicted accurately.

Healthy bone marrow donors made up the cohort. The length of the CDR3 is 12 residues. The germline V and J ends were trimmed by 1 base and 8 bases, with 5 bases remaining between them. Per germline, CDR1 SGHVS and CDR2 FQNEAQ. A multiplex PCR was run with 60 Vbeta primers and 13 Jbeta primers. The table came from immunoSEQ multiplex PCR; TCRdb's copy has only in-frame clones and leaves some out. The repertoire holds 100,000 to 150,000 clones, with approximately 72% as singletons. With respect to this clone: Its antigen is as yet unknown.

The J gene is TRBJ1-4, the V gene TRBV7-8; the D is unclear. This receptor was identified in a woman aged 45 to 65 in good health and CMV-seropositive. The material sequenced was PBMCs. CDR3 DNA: TGTGCCAGCAGCTTAGTACACGAAAAACTGTTTTTT. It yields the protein CASSLVHEKLFF.